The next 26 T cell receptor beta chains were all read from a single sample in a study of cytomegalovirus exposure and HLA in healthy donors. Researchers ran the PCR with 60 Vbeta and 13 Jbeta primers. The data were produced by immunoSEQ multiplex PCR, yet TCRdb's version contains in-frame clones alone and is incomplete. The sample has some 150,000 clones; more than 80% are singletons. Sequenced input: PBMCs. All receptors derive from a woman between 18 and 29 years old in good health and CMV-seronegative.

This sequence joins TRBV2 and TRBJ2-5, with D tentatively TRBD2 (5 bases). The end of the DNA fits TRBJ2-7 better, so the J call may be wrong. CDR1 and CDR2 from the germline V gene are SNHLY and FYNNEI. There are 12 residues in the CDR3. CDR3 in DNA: TGTGCCAGCAGTGCGGGAACCTACGAGCAGTACTTC. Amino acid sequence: CASSAGTYEQYF.

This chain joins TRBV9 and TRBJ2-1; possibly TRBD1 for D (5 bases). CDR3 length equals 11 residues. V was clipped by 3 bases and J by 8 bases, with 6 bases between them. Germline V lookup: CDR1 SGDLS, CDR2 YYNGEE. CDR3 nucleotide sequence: TGTGCCAGCAGCGAAGGGGATGAGCAGTTCTTC. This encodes CASSEGDEQFF.

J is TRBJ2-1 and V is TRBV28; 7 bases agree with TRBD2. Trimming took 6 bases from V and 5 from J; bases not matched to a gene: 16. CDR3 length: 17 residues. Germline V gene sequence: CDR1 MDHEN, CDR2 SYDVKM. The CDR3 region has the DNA TGTGCCAGCAGCCCAATGAGCGGGGAGGGACTGAACAATGAGCAGTTCTTC. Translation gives CASSPMSGEGLNNEQFF.

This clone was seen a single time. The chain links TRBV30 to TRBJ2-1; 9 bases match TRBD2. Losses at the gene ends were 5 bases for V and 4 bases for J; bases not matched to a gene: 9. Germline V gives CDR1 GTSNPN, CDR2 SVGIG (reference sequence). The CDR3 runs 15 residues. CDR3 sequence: CAWDRTSAPYNEQFF. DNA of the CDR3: TGTGCCTGGGACCGGACTAGCGCGCCTTACAATGAGCAGTTCTTC.

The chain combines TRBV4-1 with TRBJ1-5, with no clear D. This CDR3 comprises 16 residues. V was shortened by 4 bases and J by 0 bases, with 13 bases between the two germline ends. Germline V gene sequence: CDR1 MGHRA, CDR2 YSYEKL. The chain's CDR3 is CASSPAGDNSNQPQHF. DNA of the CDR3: TGCGCCAGCAGCCCGGCCGGGGATAATAGCAATCAGCCCCAGCATTTT.

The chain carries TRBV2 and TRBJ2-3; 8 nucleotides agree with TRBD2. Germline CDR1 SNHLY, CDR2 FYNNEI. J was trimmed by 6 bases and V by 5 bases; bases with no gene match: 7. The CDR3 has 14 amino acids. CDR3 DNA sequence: TGTGCCAGCAGTATGACAGCGGGAGATGATACGCAGTATTTT. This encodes CASSMTAGDDTQYF. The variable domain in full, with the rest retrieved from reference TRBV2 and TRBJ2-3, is EPEVTQTPSHQVTQMGQEVILRCVPISNHLYFYWYRQILGQKVEFLVSFYNNEISEKSEIFDDQFSVERPDGSNFTLKIRSTKLEDSAMYFCASSMTAGDDTQYFGPGTRLTVL.

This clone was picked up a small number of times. Here the CDR3 reads CASSLSSEETQYF. The CDR3 DNA is TGTGCCAGCAGCTTATCCTCCGAAGAGACCCAGTACTTC. J is TRBJ2-5 and V is TRBV7-9, with unresolved D. The CDR3 length is 13 residues. Trimming removed 2 bases from V and 3 bases from J, with 7 bases in between. Germline CDR1 SEHNR, CDR2 FQNEAQ (reference sequence).

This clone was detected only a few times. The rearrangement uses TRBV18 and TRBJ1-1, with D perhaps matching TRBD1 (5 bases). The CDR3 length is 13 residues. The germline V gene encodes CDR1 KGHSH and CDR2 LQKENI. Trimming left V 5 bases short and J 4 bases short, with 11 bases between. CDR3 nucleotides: TGTGCCAGCTCATCGGGGGGTGGCACTGAAGCTTTCTTT. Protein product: CASSSGGGTEAFF.

CDR3 in amino acids: CASTQIAGGNTEAFF. In DNA form, the CDR3 reads TGTGCCAGTACTCAGATAGCCGGGGGGAACACTGAAGCTTTCTTT. The gene calls are TRBV19 and TRBJ1-1, with TRBD1 as a possible D gene (5 bases). The germline gives CDR1 LNHDA, CDR2 SQIVND (reference sequence). This CDR3 is built from 15 residues. The V gene lost 7 bases and the J gene lost 1 base, with 16 bases spanning the gap.

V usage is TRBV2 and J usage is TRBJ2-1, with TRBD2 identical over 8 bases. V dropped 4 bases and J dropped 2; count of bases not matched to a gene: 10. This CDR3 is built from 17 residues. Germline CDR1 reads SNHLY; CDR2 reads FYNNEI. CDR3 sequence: CASSVQTTGRAYNEQFF. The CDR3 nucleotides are TGTGCCAGCAGTGTCCAGACAACCGGGAGGGCCTACAATGAGCAGTTCTTC.

DNA of the CDR3: TGTGCCATCAGGGCGGAGAGTCCCTTCTCTGGGGCCAACGTCCTGACTTTC. Protein product: CAIRAESPFSGANVLTF. The chain is built from TRBV10-3 and TRBJ2-6; unclear D gene. V was shortened by 6 bases and J by 0 bases, with 15 bases between the two germline ends. Germline values: CDR1 ENHRY, CDR2 SYGVKD. The CDR3 sequence is 17 residues long.

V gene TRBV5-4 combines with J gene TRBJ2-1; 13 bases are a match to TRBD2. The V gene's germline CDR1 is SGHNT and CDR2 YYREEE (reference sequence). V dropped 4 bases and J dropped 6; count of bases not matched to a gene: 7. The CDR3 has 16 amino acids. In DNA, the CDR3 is TGTGCCAGCAGCCTTCGACTAGCGGGAGGTTCCAATGAGCAGTTCTTC. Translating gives CASSLRLAGGSNEQFF.

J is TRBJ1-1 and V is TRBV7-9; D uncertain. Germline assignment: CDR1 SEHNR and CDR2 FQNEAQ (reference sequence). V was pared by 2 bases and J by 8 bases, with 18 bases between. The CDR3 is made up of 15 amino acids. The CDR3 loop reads CASSLSAGKVQEAFF. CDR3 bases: TGTGCCAGCAGCTTAAGTGCCGGGAAGGTTCAGGAAGCTTTCTTT.

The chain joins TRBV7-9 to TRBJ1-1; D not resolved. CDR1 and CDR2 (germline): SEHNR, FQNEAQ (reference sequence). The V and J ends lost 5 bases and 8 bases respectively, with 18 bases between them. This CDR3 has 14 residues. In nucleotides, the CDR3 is TGTGCCAGCAGCCCCCGGATTGACAACCTAGAAGCTTTCTTT. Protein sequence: CASSPRIDNLEAFF.

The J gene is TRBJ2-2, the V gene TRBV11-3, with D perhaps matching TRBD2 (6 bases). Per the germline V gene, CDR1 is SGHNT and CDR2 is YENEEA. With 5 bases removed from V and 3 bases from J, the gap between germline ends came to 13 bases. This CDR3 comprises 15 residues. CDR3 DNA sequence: TGTGCCAGCAGCCCCCTTAGCGGATACACCGGGGAGCTGTTTTTT. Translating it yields CASSPLSGYTGELFF.

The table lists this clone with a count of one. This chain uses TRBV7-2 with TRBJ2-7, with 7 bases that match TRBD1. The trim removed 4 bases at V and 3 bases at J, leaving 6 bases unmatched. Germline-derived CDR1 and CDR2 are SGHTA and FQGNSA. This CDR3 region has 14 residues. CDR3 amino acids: CASSYYRGDYEQYF. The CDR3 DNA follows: TGTGCCAGCAGCTACTACAGGGGAGACTACGAGCAGTACTTC.

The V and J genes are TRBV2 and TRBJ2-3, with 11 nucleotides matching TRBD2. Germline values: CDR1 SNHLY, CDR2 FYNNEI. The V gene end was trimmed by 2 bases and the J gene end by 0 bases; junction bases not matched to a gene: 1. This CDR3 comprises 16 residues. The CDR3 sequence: CASSERTSGSTDTQYF. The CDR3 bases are TGTGCCAGCAGTGAAAGGACTAGCGGGAGCACAGATACGCAGTATTTT.

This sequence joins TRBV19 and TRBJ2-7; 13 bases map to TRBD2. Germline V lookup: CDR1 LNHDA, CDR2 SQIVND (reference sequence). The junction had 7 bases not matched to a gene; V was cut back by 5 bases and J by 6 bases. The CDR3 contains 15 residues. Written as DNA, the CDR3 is TGTGCCAGTAGTTCCGGACTAGCGGGAGACCCCGAGCAGTACTTC. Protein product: CASSSGLAGDPEQYF. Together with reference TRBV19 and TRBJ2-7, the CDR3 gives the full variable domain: DGGITQSPKYLFRKEGQNVTLSCEQNLNHDAMYWYRQDPGQGLRLIYYSQIVNDFQKGDIAEGYSVSREKKESFPLTVTSAQKNPTAFYLCASSSGLAGDPEQYFGPGTRLTVT.

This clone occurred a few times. CDR3 sequence: CASSFPNNEQFF. The CDR3 DNA is TGTGCCAGCAGCTTCCCTAACAATGAGCAGTTCTTC. This chain links TRBV5-6 with TRBJ2-1; D uncertain. Trimming stripped 2 bases from V and 5 bases from J, with 5 bases between. In germline, CDR1 is SGHDT, CDR2 YYEEEE. The CDR3 is 12 residues long.

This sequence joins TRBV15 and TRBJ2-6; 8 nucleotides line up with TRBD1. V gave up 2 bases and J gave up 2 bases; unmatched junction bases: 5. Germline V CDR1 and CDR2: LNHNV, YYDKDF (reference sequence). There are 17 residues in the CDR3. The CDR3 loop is CATSRQGAGTGANVLTF. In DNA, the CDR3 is TGTGCCACCAGCAGACAGGGGGCAGGGACTGGGGCCAACGTCCTGACTTTC.

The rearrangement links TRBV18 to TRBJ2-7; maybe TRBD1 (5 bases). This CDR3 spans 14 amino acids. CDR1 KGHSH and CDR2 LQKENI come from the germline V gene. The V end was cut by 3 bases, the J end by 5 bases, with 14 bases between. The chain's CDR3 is CASSPDRGVNEQYF. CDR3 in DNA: TGTGCCAGCTCACCCGACAGAGGTGTCAACGAGCAGTACTTC.

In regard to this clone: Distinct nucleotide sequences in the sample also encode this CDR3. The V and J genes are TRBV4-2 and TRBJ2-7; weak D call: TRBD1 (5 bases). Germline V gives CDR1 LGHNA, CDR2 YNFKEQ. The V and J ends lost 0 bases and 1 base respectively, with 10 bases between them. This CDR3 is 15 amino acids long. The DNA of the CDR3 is TGTGCCAGCAGCCAAGAAACAGGAAGTTCCTACGAGCAGTACTTC. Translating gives CASSQETGSSYEQYF.

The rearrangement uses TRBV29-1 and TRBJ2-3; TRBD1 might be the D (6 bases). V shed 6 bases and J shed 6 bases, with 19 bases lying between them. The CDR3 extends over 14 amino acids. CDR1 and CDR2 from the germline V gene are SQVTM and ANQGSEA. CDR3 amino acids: CSVSKQGRLDTQYF. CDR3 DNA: TGCAGCGTCTCAAAGCAGGGGAGATTGGATACGCAGTATTTT.

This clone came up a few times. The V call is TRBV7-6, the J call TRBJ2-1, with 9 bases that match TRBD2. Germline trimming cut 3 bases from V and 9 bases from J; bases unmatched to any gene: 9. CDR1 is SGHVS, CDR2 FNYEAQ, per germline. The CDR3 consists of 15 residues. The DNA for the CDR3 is TGTGCCAGCAGCTTGGCGGGAGGGAATAGCTTTGAGCAGTTCTTC. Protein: CASSLAGGNSFEQFF.

CDR3 sequence: CASQLSAIQQETQYF. The CDR3, as DNA: TGTGCCAGCCAACTTAGCGCGATTCAACAAGAGACCCAGTACTTC. The chain couples TRBV6-1 to TRBJ2-5; TRBD2 is a possible D gene (5 bases). The germline V gene has CDR1 MNHNS and CDR2 SASEGT. Trimming removed 8 bases from V and 2 bases from J, with 18 bases in between. This CDR3 comprises 15 residues.

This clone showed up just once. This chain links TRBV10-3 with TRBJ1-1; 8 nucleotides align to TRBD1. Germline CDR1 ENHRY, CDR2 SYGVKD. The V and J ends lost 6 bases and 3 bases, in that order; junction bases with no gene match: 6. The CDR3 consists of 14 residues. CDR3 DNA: TGTGCCATCAGACCGACAGGGGTGGACACTGAAGCTTTCTTT. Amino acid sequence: CAIRPTGVDTEAFF.